This TCR beta chain stems from a study of low-dose radiotherapy and immunotherapy resistance in tumors. Overall study context: With 1 Gy per fraction every two weeks, Cohort 2 accumulated 13 Gy across 26 weeks. The drug cyclophosphamide was given into a vein at 200 mg/m2 every two weeks, one day before radiation and immunotherapy.

First-strand cDNA relied on TRAV- and TRBV-specific primers spanning alpha and beta chains. The authors ran approximately 20 PCR cycles to amplify TCRs with a constant-region primer and V-primer adapter. Each CDR3 protein gets one entry after TCRdb re-called the reads with MiXCR. This sample has 65,000 to 95,000 distinct CDR3 sequences, with under 20% found just once. Time point reported: after trial treatment. The sample's treatment: LDRT plus nivolumab, ipilimumab, low-dose cyclophosphamide and aspirin (RACIN trial). The donors' regimen was nivolumab, ipilimumab, aspirin, low-dose cyclophosphamide and low-dose radiotherapy. Advanced solid tumors lacking tumor-infiltrating lymphocytes characterized eligible patients. The CDR3 is 14 amino acids. Looked up from germline, CDR1 is MNHEY and CDR2 is SVGEGT. Trimming cost V 7 bases and J 2 bases, with 12 bases left between them.

The genes are TRBV6-2 or TRBV6-3 and TRBJ1-5; D ambiguous. The TCR sequence derives from a male donor with prostate cancer. This specimen was PBMCs, taken after low-dose radiotherapy plus immunotherapy. CDR3 nucleotide sequence: TGTGCCAGCAATGACGGCGGGGGCAATCAGCCCCAGCATTTT. Encoded protein: CASNDGGGNQPQHF.